The source of this T cell receptor (beta chain) is a study of CD8 T cells in Susac syndrome. The multiple sclerosis controls comprised treatment-naive patients whose relapsing-remitting disease was stable or active. Through negative isolation, CD4+ and CD8+ T cells were obtained, while TEMRA cells were enriched using FACS. A word on this clonotype: The junction does not match germline at one end; this may be a read error.

Random hexamers were used to reverse transcribe an amount of roughly 0.45 to 1 ug RNA. TCRdb re-analysed the immunoSEQ multiplex PCR reads in MiXCR, keeping a single row per CDR3 protein. The sample lists 200,000 or so distinct CDR3 sequences, 80% to 95% seen once, with over 0.1% in the top ten. Per germline, CDR1 MGHDK and CDR2 SYGVNS. The length of the CDR3 is 13 residues. The clonotype originates from a human donor with multiple sclerosis. The rearrangement links TRBV25-1 to TRBJ2-5, with 8 bases identical to TRBD2. The sample was CD8+ T cells from PBMCs. The CDR3 DNA reads TGTGCCAGCAGTGAATACAGCGGGGGCACCGTCCACTTC. As protein: CASSEYSGGTVHF.